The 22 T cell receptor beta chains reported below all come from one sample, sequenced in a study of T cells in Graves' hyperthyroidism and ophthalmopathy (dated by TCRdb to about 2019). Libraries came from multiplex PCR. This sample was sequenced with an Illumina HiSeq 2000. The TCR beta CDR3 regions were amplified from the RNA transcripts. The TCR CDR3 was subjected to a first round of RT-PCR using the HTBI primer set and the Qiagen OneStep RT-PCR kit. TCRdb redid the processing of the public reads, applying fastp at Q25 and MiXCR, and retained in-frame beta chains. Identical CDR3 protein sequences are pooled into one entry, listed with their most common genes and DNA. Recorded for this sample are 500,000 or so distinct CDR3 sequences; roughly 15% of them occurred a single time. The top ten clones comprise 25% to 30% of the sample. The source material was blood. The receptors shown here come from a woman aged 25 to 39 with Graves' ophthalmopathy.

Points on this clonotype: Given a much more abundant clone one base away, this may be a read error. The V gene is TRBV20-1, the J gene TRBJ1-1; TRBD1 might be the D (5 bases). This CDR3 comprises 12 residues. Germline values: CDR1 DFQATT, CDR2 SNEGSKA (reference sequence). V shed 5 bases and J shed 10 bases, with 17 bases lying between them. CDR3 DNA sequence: TGCAGTGCTGCCGACAGCAGGGTGGTAGCTTTCTTT. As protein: CSAADSRVVAFF.

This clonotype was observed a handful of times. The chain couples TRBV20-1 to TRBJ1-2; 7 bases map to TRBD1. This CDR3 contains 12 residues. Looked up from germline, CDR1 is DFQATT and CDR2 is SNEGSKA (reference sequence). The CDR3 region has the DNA TGCAGCCCAGGGGGGACAGTCTATGGCTACACCTTC. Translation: CSPGGTVYGYTF.

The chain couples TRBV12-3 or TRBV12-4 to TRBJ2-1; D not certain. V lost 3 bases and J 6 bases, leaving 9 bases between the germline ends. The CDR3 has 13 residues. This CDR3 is CASSLFGSNEQFF. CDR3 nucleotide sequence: TGTGCCAGCAGTTTGTTTGGGTCCAATGAGCAGTTCTTC.

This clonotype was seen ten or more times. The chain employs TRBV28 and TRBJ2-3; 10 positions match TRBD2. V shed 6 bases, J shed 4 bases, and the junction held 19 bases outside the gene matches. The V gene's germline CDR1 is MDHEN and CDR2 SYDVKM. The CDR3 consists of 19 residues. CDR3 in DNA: TGTGCCAGCAGCCATGCCCCCTCAGCGGGAGGGCCCAGTTCAGATACGCAGTATTTT. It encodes CASSHAPSAGGPSSDTQYF.

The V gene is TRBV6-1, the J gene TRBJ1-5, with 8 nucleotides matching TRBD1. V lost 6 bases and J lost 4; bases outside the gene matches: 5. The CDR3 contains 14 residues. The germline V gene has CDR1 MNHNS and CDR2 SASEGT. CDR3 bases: TGTGCCAGCAGAAGACAGGGGAGGAATCAGCCCCAGCATTTT. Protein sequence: CASRRQGRNQPQHF.

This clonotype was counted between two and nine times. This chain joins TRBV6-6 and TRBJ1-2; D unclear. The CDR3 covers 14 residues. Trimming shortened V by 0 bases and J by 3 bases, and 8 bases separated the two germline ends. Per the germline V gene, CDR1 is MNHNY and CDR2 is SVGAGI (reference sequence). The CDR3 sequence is CASSYSTGDYGYTF. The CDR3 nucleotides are TGTGCCAGCAGTTACTCGACCGGTGACTATGGCTACACCTTC.

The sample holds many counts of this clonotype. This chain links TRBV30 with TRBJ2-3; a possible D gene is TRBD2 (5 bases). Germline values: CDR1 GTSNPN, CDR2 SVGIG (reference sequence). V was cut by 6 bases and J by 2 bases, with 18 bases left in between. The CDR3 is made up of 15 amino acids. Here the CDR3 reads CACRCQRLSTDTQYF. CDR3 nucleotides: TGTGCCTGCCGGTGCCAGCGGCTGTCCACAGATACGCAGTATTTT.

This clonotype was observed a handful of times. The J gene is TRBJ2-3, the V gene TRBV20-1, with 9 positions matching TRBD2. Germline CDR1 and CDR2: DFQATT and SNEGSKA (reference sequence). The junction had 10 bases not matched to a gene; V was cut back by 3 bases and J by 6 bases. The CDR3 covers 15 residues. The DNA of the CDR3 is TGCAGTGCTAGGCAGCTGGGACTAGCCTCGGATACGCAGTATTTT. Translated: CSARQLGLASDTQYF.

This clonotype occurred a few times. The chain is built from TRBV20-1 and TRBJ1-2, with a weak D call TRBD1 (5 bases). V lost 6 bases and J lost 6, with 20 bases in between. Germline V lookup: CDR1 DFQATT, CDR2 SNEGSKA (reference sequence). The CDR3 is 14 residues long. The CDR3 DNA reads TGCAGTGCCCGGGGTGGGGGTTCGAAAAATGGCTACACCTTC. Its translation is CSARGGGSKNGYTF.

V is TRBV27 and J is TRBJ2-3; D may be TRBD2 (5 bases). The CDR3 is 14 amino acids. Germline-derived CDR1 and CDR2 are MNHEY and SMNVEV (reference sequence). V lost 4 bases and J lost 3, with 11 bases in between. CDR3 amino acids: CASSSQRVTDTQYF. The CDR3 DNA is TGTGCCAGCAGTTCCCAGAGGGTAACAGATACGCAGTATTTT.

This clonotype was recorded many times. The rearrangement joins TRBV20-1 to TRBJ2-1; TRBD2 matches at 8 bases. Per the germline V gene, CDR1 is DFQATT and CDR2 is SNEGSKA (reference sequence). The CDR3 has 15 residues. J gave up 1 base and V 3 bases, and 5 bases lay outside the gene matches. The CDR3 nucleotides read TGCAGTGCTAGCGTTAGCGGGATATCCTACAATGAGCAGTTCTTC. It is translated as CSASVSGISYNEQFF.

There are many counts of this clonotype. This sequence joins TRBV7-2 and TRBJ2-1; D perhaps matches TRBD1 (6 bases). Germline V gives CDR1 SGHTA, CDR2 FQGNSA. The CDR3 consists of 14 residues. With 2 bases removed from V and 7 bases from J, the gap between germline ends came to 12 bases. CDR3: CASSLSFQGNEQFF. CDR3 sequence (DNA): TGTGCCAGCAGCTTAAGTTTCCAGGGGAATGAGCAGTTCTTC.

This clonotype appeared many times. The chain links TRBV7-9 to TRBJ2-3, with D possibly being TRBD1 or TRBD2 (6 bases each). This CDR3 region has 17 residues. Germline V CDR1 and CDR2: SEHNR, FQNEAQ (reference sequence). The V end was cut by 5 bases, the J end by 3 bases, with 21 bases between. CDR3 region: CASSPPQGGGLTDTQYF. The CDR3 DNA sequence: TGTGCCAGCAGCCCGCCACAGGGAGGAGGCCTGACAGATACGCAGTATTTT.

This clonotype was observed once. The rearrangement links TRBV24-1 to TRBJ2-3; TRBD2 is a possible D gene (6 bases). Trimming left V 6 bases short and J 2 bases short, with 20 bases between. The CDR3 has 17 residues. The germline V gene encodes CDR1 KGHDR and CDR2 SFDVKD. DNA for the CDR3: TGTGCCACCAGTCCCGGGACTGGGCGGAGGTACACAGATACGCAGTATTTT. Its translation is CATSPGTGRRYTDTQYF.

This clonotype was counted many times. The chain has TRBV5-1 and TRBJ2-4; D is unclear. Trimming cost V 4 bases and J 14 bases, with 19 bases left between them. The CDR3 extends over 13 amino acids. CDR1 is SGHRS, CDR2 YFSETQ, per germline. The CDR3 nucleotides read TGCGCCAGCAGCCCCGAATATCAGGCAGACAAGTACTTC. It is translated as CASSPEYQADKYF. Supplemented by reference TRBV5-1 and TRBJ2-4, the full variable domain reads KAGVTQTPRYLIKTRGQQVTLSCSPISGHRSVSWYQQTPGQGLQFLFEYFSETQRNKGNFPGRFSGRQFSNSRSEMNVSTLELGDSALYLCASSPEYQADKYFGAGTRLSVL.

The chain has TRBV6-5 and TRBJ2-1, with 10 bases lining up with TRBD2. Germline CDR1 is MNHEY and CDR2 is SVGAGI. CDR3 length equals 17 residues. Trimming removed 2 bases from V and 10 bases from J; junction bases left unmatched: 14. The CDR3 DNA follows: TGTGCCAGCAGTTACCCCGGGACTAGCGTCTCTAGGGGGGAGCAGTTCTTC. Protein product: CASSYPGTSVSRGEQFF.

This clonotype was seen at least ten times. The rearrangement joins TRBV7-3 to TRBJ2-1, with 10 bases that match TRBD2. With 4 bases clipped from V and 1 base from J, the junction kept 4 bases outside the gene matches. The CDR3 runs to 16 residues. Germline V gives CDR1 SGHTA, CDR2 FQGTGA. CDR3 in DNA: TGTGCCAGCAGCTCCCTAGCGGGAGTGTCCTACAATGAGCAGTTCTTC. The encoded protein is CASSSLAGVSYNEQFF.

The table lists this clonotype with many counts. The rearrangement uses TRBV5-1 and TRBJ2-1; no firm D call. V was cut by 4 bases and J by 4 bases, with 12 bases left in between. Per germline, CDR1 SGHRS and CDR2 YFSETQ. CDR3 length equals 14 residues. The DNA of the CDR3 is TGCGCCAGCAGCATGACGTACCCATACAATGAGCAGTTCTTC. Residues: CASSMTYPYNEQFF.

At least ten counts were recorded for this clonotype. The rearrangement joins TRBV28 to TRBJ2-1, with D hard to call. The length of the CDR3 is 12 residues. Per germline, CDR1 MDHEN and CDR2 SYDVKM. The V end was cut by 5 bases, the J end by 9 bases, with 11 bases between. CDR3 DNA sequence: TGTGCCAGCAGTCCCCTGTTGGGTGAGCAGTTCTTC. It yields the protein CASSPLLGEQFF.

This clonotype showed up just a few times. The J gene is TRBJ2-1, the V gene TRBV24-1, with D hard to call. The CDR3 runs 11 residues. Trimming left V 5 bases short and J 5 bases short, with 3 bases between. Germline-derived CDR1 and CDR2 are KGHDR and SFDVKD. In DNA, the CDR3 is TGTGCCACCAGTGGAGACAATGAGCAGTTCTTC. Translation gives CATSGDNEQFF.

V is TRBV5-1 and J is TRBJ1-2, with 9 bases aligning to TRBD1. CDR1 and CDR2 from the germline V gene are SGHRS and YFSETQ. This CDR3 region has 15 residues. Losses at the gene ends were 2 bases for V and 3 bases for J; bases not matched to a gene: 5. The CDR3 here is CASSFLRTGDYGYTF. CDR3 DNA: TGCGCCAGCAGCTTTTTAAGGACAGGGGACTATGGCTACACCTTC.

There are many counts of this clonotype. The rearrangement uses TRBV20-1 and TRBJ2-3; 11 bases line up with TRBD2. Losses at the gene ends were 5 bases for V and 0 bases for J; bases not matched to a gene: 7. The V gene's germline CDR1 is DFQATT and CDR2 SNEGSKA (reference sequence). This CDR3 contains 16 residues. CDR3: CSAARTSGGSTDTQYF. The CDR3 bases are TGCAGTGCTGCCCGCACTAGCGGGGGAAGCACAGATACGCAGTATTTT.